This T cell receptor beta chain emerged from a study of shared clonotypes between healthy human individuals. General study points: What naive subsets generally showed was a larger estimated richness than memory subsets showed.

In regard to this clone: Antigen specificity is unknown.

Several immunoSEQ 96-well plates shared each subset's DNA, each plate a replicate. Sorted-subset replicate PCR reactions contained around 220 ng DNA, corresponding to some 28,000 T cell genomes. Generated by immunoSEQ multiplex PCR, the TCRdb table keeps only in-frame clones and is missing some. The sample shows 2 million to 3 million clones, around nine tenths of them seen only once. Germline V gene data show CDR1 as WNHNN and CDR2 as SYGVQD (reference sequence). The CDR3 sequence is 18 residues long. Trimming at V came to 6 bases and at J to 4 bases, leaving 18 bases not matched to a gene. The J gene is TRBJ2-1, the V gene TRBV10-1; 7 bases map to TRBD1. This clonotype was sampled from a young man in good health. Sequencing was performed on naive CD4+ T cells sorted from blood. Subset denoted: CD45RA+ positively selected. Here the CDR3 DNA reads TGCGCCAGCAGCCGCCCCTTTGAGGTGGACAGGATATACAATGAGCAGTTCTTC. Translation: CASSRPFEVDRIYNEQFF.